Only a few counts were recorded for the clone carrying this T cell receptor beta chain. One end of the junction varies from germline; a read error may be responsible. The CDR3 runs to 16 residues. Germline CDR1 SGHVS, CDR2 FQNEAQ. These data belong to a study of tumor and adjacent non-tumor tissue in lung cancer. In the study overall: Samples averaged about 4.17 million productive TCRbeta reads each.

Three rounds of nested PCR, following a modified ARM-PCR protocol, produced the TCRbeta library. From the multiplex PCR reads, TCRdb called clonotypes with MiXCR, one entry per CDR3 protein. The sample has about 93,000 distinct CDR3 sequences; about 67% are singletons. RNA was extracted from bulk tissue without any cell sorting. Between August and November 2014, newly diagnosed, chemotherapy-naive lung cancer patients underwent thoracic surgery in China. The clonotype originates from a man in his 60s with non-small cell lung cancer. The gene calls are TRBV7-8 and TRBJ1-5; 9 nucleotides align to TRBD1. The sequenced sample consisted of lung tumor tissue. CDR3 region: CACSLGTGRGSQPQHF. DNA for the CDR3: TGTGCCTGCAGCTTAGGGACAGGGCGGGGGAGTCAGCCCCAGCATTTT.